The 10 T cell receptor beta chains below all came from one sample that was sequenced in a study of T cell responses to AZD1222 COVID-19 vaccine. The repertoire was sequenced with immunoSEQ multiplex PCR; TCRdb's copy has only in-frame clones and lacks some. The sample records around 84,000 clones, about 91% being singletons. The sequencing here drew on peripheral blood, taken on day 0 of MenACWY control vaccination. The receptors were sampled from an adult in good health.

J is TRBJ2-1 and V is TRBV6-2 or TRBV6-3, with 10 positions matching TRBD2. From germline, CDR1 is MNHEY and CDR2 SVGEGT. The CDR3 length is 17 residues. J was trimmed by 5 bases and V by 2 bases; bases with no gene match: 9. Written as DNA, the CDR3 is TGTGCCAGCAGTTACGAGTCTAGCGGGAGTCTTCACAATGAGCAGTTCTTC. It encodes CASSYESSGSLHNEQFF.

CDR3 nucleotides: TGTGCCAGCCCAGGGGTTATCTATGGCTACACCTTC. This encodes CASPGVIYGYTF. The chain is built from TRBV7-9 and TRBJ1-2, with D possibly TRBD1 on 6 matching bases. Trimming left V 8 bases short and J 4 bases short, with 11 bases between. This CDR3 region has 12 residues. Germline V gives CDR1 SEHNR, CDR2 FQNEAQ (reference sequence).

This rearrangement joins TRBV24-1 to TRBJ2-5; D perhaps matches TRBD2 (6 bases). V was cut by 8 bases and J by 4 bases, with 7 bases left in between. The germline V gene has CDR1 KGHDR and CDR2 SFDVKD. The CDR3 covers 11 residues. The CDR3 DNA reads as TGTGCCACCAAGGAGGGAGAGACCCAGTACTTC. It specifies CATKEGETQYF.

The V gene is TRBV5-4, the J gene TRBJ2-2; the D call may be TRBD1 or TRBD2 (5 bases each). This CDR3 is built from 15 residues. V lost 5 bases and J lost 3, with 14 bases in between. Germline-derived CDR1 and CDR2 are SGHNT and YYREEE (reference sequence). CDR3 nucleotides: TGTGCCAGCAGACTTGGGGGACCGTACACCGGGGAGCTGTTTTTT. This translates into CASRLGGPYTGELFF.

A single count supports this clone. The gene calls are TRBV6-5 and TRBJ1-4; the D gene is possibly TRBD1 (6 bases). The CDR3 loop spans 13 amino acids. Germline V gene lookup returns CDR1 MNHEY and CDR2 SVGAGI. V dropped 7 bases and J dropped 8 bases, with 14 bases sitting between them. In DNA, the CDR3 is TGTGCCAGCATACCGGGGGGCAGGGAAAAACTGTTTTTT. Translating it yields CASIPGGREKLFF.

The chain has TRBV19 and TRBJ1-5; TRBD1 matches 8 bases. This CDR3 is built from 15 residues. Germline V CDR1 and CDR2: LNHDA, SQIVND (reference sequence). Losses at the gene ends were 6 bases for V and 6 bases for J; bases not matched to a gene: 10. The DNA for the CDR3 is TGTGCCAGTAGGGAACAGGGACAGGTTGGTCAGCCCCAGCATTTT. This encodes CASREQGQVGQPQHF.

The genes are TRBV28 and TRBJ1-1; a possible D gene is TRBD1 (6 bases). Germline lookup yields CDR1 MDHEN and CDR2 SYDVKM. The CDR3 extends over 12 amino acids. The V end was cut by 2 bases, the J end by 8 bases, with 9 bases between. In DNA form, the CDR3 reads TGTGCCAGCAGTTTAGGGACAACCGAAGCTTTCTTT. It is translated as CASSLGTTEAFF. Drawing the rest from reference TRBV28 and TRBJ1-1, the complete variable domain is DVKVTQSSRYLVKRTGEKVFLECVQDMDHENMFWYRQDPGLGLRLIYFSYDVKMKEKGDIPEGYSVSREKKERFSLILESASTNQTSMYLCASSLGTTEAFFGQGTRLTVV.

The chain recombines TRBV30 with TRBJ1-2; D might be TRBD1 (6 bases). The germline V and J ends were trimmed by 2 bases and 8 bases, with 18 bases remaining between them. This CDR3 is built from 14 residues. Germline-derived CDR1 and CDR2 are GTSNPN and SVGIG (reference sequence). Here the CDR3 reads CAWSPDSLIGGYTF. As DNA, the CDR3 is TGTGCCTGGAGTCCGGACAGTCTGATCGGCGGCTACACCTTC.

The CDR3 coding sequence is TGTGCCAGCACCTTGACAGCTCCTTACGAGCAGTACTTC. Translated: CASTLTAPYEQYF. V is TRBV28 and J is TRBJ2-7, with a possible D match to TRBD1 (5 bases). The germline V gene has CDR1 MDHEN and CDR2 SYDVKM. V dropped 7 bases and J dropped 4 bases, with 14 bases sitting between them. The CDR3 totals 13 residues.

This clone was picked up a small number of times. This chain links TRBV14 with TRBJ2-7, with a tentative D call TRBD1 (6 bases). CDR3 size: 15 residues. The ends were cut back, 4 bases at V and 5 bases at J, with 18 bases in the middle. CDR1 SGHDN and CDR2 FVKESK come from the germline V gene. CDR3 sequence: CASSRLTGNADEQYF. CDR3 sequence (DNA): TGTGCCAGCAGCCGCCTAACAGGGAACGCGGACGAGCAGTACTTC.